This TCR beta chain was observed in a study of blood T cell repertoires in COVID-19. Study in general: Sites across the United States, Italy and Spain contributed samples from acute and convalescent COVID-19. Sample material is recorded as cDNA or gDNA derived from T cells, B-cell-depleted T cells, or PBMCs.

Concerning this clone itself: Germline and junction disagree at one end, which may indicate a read error.

In the authors' methods: Cell counts per sample came from amplifying reference gene primers. Profiling relied on immunoSEQ multiplex PCR, and the TCRdb table lists in-frame clones only, not all of them. The DNA gave D and trimming, while V, J and clone size come from that table. The sample records about 35,000 clones, approximately 82% being singletons. Germline CDR1 and CDR2: MDHEN and SYDVKM. This CDR3 region has 15 residues. The chain joins TRBV28 to TRBJ2-3; a weak D match, TRBD1 (5 bases). The sequencing sample was made of peripheral blood. This sequence was found in an elderly man with active or convalescent COVID-19. CDR3 in DNA: TGTGCCAGCAGAATGCGCGCGTGGGGCACAGATACACAGTATTTT. Translated, it gives CASRMRAWGTDTQYF.